This TCR beta chain was recorded in a study of post-analysis software for immune sequencing data (dated by TCRdb to between 2015 and 2017). Notes on the research overall: Relapsing-remitting, secondary progressive and progressive-relapsing multiple sclerosis were recorded as disease courses, and subtype annotation was lacking for some patients. The patient repertoires were set against about 12 previously published healthy control repertoires from donors whose ages ranged from roughly 6 to 25 years. A subset of samples was prepared in parallel using single-end sample barcoding, then pooled and co-amplified after Illumina adapter ligation.

With regard to this clonotype: It lacks a known antigen. Base-call qualities are not available, and no considerably larger clone is one nucleotide away.

Receptor amplification or capture employed PCR. The sequencing machine was an Illumina HiSeq 2500. Unique molecular identifiers were incorporated into TCR beta cDNA libraries to reduce PCR and sequencing biases. Some 500,000 cDNA molecules were obtained per 1 to 10 million input T cells, so each molecule approximated one T cell. The patient libraries were prepared and sequenced with the same protocol used for the earlier healthy control dataset. Within a given batch, samples were prepared together, multiplexed and sequenced on the same HiSeq lane. Turning to the authors' computational methods: Raw barcoded reads were processed with MIGEC, and single-read molecular identifier groups were discarded before consensus assembly and CDR3 extraction. VDJtools was used for post-analysis of the clonotype tables, with diversity normalized by down-sampling every dataset to the smallest sample size. To correct batch-related cross-sample contamination, repertoire overlap clustering matched CDR3 amino acid sequences but not nucleotide sequences. TCRdb reprocessing: public reads trimmed at Q25 with fastp, clones called with MiXCR, in-frame beta chains kept. Rows with one shared CDR3 protein collapse into an entry with the most common genes and DNA. The V and J calls and clone size come from TCRdb's table, not from the authors' own analysis. Here the sample has about 540,000 distinct CDR3 sequences; under 40% occur a single time. Clones ranked in the top ten supply 5% to 6% of the sample.

TCR beta repertoires were profiled from peripheral blood of roughly 13 young patients with multiple sclerosis to demonstrate the VDJtools post-analysis software. Multiple sclerosis patients were children and adolescents aged about 6 to 16 years. The germline V gene encodes CDR1 MGHRA and CDR2 YSYEKL. The CDR3 sequence holds 18 residues, the cysteine and phenylalanine included. Only the CDR3 DNA stays, 54 bases, in frame from base 1. Germline trimming: 0 bases from V, 5 bases from J; junction bases outside gene matches: 13. What the study reported, not specific to this receptor: Normalized Chao1 diversity was significantly lower in multiple sclerosis patients than controls, suggesting substantial peripheral T-cell clonal expansion. The control group was slightly older than the multiple sclerosis patient group. Several TRBV segments, including TRBV5-6, TRBV5-1 and TRBV20-1, were significantly more frequent in patients than controls. Direct clustering with F measure revealed strong co-clustering of samples prepared in the same batch, which led to a batch-effect correction.

The sequencing sample was made of blood. The receptor's source is a girl aged 2 to 17 with multiple sclerosis. The V and J segments used are TRBV4-1 and TRBJ2-3; 8 of the junction bases match TRBD2. The CDR3 region: CASSQDAYGRGAVDTQYF. The DNA sequence is given as TGCGCCAGCAGCCAAGATGCGTACGGGCGGGGGGCCGTAGATACGCAGTATTTT.